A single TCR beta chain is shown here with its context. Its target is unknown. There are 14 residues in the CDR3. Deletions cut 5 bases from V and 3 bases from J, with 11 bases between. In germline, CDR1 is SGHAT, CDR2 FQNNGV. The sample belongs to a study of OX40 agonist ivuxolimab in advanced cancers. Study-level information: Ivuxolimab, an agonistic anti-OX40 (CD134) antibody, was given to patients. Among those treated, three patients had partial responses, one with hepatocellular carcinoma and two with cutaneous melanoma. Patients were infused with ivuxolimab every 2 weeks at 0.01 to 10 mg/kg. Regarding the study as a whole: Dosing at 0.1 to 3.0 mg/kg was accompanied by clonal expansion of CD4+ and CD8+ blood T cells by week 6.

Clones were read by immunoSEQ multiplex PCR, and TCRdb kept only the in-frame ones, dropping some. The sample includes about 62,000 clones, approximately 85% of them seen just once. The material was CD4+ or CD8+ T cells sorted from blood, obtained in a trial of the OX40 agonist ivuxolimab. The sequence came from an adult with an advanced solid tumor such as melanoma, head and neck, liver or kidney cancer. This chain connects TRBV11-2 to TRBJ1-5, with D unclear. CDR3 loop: CASSLSGNNQPQHF. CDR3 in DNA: TGTGCCAGCAGCCTTTCGGGTAACAATCAGCCCCAGCATTTT.